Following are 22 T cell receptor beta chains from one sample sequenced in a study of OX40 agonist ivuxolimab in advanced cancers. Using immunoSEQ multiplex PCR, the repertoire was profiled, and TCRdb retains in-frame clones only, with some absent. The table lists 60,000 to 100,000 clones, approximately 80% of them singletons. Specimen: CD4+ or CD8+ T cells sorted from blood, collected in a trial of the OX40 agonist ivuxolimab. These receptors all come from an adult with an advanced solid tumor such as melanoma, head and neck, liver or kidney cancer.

CDR3 region: CASKSFQENIQYF. The CDR3 coding sequence is TGTGCCAGCAAATCTTTTCAAGAAAACATTCAGTACTTC. The chain employs TRBV7-9 and TRBJ2-4; D is unclear. V lost 7 bases, J lost 5 bases, and 12 bases lay in between. The CDR3 length is 13 residues. Germline lookup yields CDR1 SEHNR and CDR2 FQNEAQ (reference sequence).

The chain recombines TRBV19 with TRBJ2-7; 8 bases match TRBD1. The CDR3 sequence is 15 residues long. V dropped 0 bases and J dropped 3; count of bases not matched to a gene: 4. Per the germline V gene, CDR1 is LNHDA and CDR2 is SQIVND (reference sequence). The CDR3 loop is CASSIDTDRVYEQYF. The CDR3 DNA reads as TGTGCCAGTAGTATAGATACGGACAGGGTCTACGAGCAGTACTTC.

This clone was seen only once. CDR3 nucleotides: TGTGCCAGCAGCTTGGGCCCAGCCAGCACAGATACGCAGTATTTT. Protein: CASSLGPASTDTQYF. The chain links TRBV5-6 to TRBJ2-3; unclear D gene. Germline CDR1 is SGHDT and CDR2 is YYEEEE. Trimming cost V 0 bases and J 0 bases, with 8 bases left between them. This CDR3 region has 15 residues.

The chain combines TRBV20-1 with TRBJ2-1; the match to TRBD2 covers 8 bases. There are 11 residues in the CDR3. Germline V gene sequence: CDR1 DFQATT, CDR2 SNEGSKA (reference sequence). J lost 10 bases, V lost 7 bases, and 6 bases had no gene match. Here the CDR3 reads CSGGTSREQFF. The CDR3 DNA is TGCAGTGGCGGGACTAGTCGCGAGCAGTTCTTC.

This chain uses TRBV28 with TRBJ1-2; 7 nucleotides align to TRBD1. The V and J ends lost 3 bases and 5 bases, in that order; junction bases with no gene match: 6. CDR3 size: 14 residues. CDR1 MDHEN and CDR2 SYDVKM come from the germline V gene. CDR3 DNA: TGTGCCAGCAGTTTCCCCGACAGGGTGTATGGCTACACCTTC. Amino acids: CASSFPDRVYGYTF.

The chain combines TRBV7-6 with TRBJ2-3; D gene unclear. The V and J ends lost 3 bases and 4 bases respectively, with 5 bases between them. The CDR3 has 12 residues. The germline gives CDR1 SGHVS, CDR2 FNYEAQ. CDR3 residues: CASSFSADTQYF. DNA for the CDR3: TGTGCCAGCAGCTTTTCAGCAGATACGCAGTATTTT.

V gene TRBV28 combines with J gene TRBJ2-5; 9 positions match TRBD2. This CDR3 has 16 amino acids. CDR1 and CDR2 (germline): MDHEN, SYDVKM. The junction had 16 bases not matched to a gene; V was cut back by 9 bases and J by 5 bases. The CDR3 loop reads CASTPPRGGLSETQYF. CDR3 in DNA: TGTGCCAGTACGCCCCCGCGGGGGGGCCTGAGTGAGACCCAGTACTTC.

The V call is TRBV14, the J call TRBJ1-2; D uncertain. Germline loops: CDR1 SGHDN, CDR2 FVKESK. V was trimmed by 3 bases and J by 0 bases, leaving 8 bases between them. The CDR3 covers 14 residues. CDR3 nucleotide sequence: TGTGCCAGCAGCCATCCCACTACTAACTATGGCTACACCTTC. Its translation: CASSHPTTNYGYTF.

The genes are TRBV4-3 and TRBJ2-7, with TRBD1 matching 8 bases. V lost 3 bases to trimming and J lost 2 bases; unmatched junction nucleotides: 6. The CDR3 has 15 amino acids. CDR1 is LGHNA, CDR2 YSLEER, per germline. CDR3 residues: CASSHVTGGTYEQYF. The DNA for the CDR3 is TGCGCCAGCAGCCATGTTACAGGGGGGACCTACGAGCAGTACTTC.

The CDR3 bases are TGTGCCAGCAGCCCATACCGGAGGGAGACCCAGTACTTC. This sequence encodes CASSPYRRETQYF. V usage is TRBV6-5 and J usage is TRBJ2-5; a possible D gene is TRBD2 (5 bases). V shed 6 bases and J shed 5 bases, with 13 bases lying between them. The CDR3 is made up of 13 amino acids. Germline CDR1 is MNHEY and CDR2 is SVGAGI.

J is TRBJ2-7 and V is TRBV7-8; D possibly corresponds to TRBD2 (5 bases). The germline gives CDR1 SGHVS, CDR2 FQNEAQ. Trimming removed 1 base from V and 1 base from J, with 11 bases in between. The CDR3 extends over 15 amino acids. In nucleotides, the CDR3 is TGTGCCAGCAGCTTAGGCGGGCAATCATCCTACGAGCAGTACTTC. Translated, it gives CASSLGGQSSYEQYF.

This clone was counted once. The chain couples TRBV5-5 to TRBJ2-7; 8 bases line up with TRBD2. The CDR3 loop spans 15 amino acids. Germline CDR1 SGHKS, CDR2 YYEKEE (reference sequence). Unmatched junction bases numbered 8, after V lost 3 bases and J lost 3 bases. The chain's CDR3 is CASSSPVSGSYEQYF. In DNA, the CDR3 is TGTGCCAGCAGCTCCCCGGTCAGCGGGAGCTACGAGCAGTACTTC. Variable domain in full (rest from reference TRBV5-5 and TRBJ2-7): DAGVTQSPTHLIKTRGQQVTLRCSPISGHKSVSWYQQVLGQGPQFIFQYYEKEERGRGNFPDRFSARQFPNYSSELNVNALLLGDSALYLCASSSPVSGSYEQYFGPGTRLTVT.

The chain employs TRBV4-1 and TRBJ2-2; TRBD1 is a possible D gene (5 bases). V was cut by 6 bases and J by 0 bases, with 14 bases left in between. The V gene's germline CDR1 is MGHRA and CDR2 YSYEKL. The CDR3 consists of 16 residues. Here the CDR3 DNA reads TGCGCCAGCAGGGTCAGGGTTGGTCCGAACACCGGGGAGCTGTTTTTT. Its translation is CASRVRVGPNTGELFF.

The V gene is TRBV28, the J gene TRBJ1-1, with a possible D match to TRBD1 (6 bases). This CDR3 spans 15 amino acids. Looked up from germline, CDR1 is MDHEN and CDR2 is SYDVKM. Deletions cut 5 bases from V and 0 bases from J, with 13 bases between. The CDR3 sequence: CASSLPQGLNTEAFF. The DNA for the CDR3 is TGTGCCAGCAGTCTACCACAGGGCTTGAACACTGAAGCTTTCTTT.

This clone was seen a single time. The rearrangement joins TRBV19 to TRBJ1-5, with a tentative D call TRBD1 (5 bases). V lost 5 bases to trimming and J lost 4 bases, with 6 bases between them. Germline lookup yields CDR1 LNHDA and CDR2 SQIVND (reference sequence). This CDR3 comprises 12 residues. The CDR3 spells CASSQGNQPQHF. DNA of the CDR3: TGTGCCAGTAGTCAGGGAAATCAGCCCCAGCATTTT.

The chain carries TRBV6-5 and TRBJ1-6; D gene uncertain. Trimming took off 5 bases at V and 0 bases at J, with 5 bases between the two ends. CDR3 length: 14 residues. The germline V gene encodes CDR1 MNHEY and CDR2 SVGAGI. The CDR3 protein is CASSRTSYNSPLHF. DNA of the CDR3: TGTGCCAGCAGTAGGACCTCCTATAATTCACCCCTCCACTTT.

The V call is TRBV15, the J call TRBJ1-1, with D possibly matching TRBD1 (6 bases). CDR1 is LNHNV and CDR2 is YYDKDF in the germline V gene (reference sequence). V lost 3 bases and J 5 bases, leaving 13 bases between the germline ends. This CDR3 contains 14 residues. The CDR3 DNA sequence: TGTGCCACCAGCAGTCCTCAGGGGTTGACTGAAGCTTTCTTT. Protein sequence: CATSSPQGLTEAFF.

CDR3: CASSVLSGVSSYNEQFF. As DNA, the CDR3 is TGTGCCAGCAGTGTCCTAAGCGGGGTGAGCTCCTACAATGAGCAGTTCTTC. This chain joins TRBV2 and TRBJ2-1; the match to TRBD2 covers 7 bases. The ends lost 4 bases at V and 0 bases at J; junction bases unmatched: 9. The CDR3 runs to 17 residues. Germline CDR1 reads SNHLY; CDR2 reads FYNNEI. The variable domain in full, with the rest retrieved from reference TRBV2 and TRBJ2-1, is EPEVTQTPSHQVTQMGQEVILRCVPISNHLYFYWYRQILGQKVEFLVSFYNNEISEKSEIFDDQFSVERPDGSNFTLKIRSTKLEDSAMYFCASSVLSGVSSYNEQFFGPGTRLTVL.

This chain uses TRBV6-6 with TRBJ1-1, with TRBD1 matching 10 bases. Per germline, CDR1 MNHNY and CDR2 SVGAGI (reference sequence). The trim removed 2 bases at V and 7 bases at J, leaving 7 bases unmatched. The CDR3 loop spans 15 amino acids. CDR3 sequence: CASSYDRQGAIEAFF. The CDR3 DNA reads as TGTGCCAGCAGTTACGACAGACAGGGGGCGATTGAAGCTTTCTTT.

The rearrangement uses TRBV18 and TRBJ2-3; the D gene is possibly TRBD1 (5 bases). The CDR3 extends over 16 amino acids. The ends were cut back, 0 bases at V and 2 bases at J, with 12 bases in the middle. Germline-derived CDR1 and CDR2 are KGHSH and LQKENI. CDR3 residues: CASSPPGALSTDTQYF. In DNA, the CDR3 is TGTGCCAGCTCACCACCAGGGGCCCTCTCCACAGATACGCAGTATTTT.

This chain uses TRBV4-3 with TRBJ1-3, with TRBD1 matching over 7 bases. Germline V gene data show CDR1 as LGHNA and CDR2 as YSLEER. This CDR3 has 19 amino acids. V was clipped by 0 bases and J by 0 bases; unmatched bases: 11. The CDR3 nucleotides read TGCGCCAGCAGCCAAGATACCCACTCCGGGACAGCCTCTGGAAACACCATATATTTT. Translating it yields CASSQDTHSGTASGNTIYF.

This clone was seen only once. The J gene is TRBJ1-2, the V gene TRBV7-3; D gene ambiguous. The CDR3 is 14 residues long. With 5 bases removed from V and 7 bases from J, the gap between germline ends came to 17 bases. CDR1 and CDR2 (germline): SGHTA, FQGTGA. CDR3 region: CASSPSPAQGGYTF. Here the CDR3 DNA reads TGTGCCAGCAGCCCTTCTCCGGCCCAAGGTGGCTACACCTTC.